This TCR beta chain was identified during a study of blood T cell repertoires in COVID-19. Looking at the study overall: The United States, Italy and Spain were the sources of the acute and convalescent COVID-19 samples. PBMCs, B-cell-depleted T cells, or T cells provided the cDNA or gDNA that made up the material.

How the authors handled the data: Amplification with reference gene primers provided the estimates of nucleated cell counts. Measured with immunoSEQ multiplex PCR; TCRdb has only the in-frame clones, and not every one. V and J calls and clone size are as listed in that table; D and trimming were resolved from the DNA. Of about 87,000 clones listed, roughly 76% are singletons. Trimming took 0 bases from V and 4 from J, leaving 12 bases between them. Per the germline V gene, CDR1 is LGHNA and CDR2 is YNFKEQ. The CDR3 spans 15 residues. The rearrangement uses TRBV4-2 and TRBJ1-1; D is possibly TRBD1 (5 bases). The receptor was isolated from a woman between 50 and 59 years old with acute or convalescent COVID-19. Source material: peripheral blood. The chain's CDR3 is CASSQDFQGSTEAFF. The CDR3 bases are TGTGCCAGCAGCCAAGATTTCCAGGGCAGCACTGAAGCTTTCTTT.